Shown below are 28 T cell receptor beta chains from a single sample sequenced in a study of T-cell reconstitution after alpha-beta-depleted transplantation in children. Researchers prepared the TCRbeta library using unique molecular identifiers, the study reports. TCRdb redid the calling of the PCR reads with MiXCR, one entry per CDR3 protein. The repertoire includes fewer than 1 million distinct CDR3 sequences, roughly 15% of them detected once, and approximately 5% sits in the top ten. Sequenced material: PBMCs, mostly from graft donor cells, taken 360 days after TCRalphabeta/CD19-depleted stem cell transplant. The receptor set was obtained from a male patient under 18 who had a stem cell transplant for acute lymphoblastic leukemia, so the T cells may come from the graft donor.

With respect to this clonotype: A much larger clone lies a single base off, so this may be a read error. In this CDR3 the conserved last residue, phenylalanine or tryptophan, is missing, so a read error is likely. The chain is built from TRBV29-1 and TRBJ2-1, with 8 bases that match TRBD2. CDR3 size: 13 residues. Germline trimming cut 6 bases from V and 10 bases from J; bases unmatched to any gene: 11. Per the germline V gene, CDR1 is SQVTM and CDR2 is ANQGSEA. The CDR3 bases are TGCAGCGTGGCGGGGGGAGACCTCGGGGAGCAGTTCTAC. Encoded protein: CSVAGGDLGEQFY.

The rearrangement joins TRBV16 to TRBJ2-1, with unresolved D. The length of the CDR3 is 13 residues. V was pared by 4 bases and J by 3 bases, with 7 bases between. The germline CDR1 and CDR2 sequences are KGHSY and FQNENV. This chain's CDR3 is CASSRVLYNEQFF. The CDR3, as DNA: TGTGCCAGCAGCCGCGTTCTCTACAATGAGCAGTTCTTC.

V gene TRBV7-2 combines with J gene TRBJ2-3; D is unresolved. Near its end, the DNA agrees better with TRBJ1-5, so the J call may be wrong. From germline, CDR1 is SGHTA and CDR2 FQGNSA. This CDR3 spans 11 amino acids. CDR3 loop: CASSLAWTQHF. The CDR3 DNA sequence: TGTGCCAGCAGCTTAGCCTGGACTCAGCATTTT.

The chain links TRBV29-1 to TRBJ2-4; weak D call: TRBD2 (6 bases). This CDR3 is 15 amino acids long. The ends were cut back, 3 bases at V and 5 bases at J, with 17 bases in the middle. Germline loops: CDR1 SQVTM, CDR2 ANQGSEA. The CDR3 loop is CSVEAWKGEENIQYF. In nucleotides, the CDR3 is TGCAGCGTTGAGGCTTGGAAAGGGGAGGAAAACATTCAGTACTTC.

This chain connects TRBV3-1 to TRBJ2-7; D remains ambiguous. The CDR3 consists of 12 residues. V lost 4 bases, J lost 6 bases, and 10 bases lay in between. Germline V gives CDR1 LGHDT, CDR2 YNNKEL (reference sequence). CDR3 in amino acids: CASSPNKAEQYF. DNA for the CDR3: TGTGCCAGCAGCCCAAACAAGGCCGAGCAGTACTTC.

Regarding this clonotype: A single base separates this from a much larger clone, so it may be a read error. Here the CDR3 reads CASSVVCLAGAANEQFF. Written as DNA, the CDR3 is TGTGCCAGCAGCGTAGTCTGTCTAGCGGGGGCCGCCAATGAGCAGTTCTTC. This sequence joins TRBV9 and TRBJ2-1; 10 bases fit TRBD2. The length of the CDR3 is 17 residues. Germline V gene data show CDR1 as SGDLS and CDR2 as YYNGEE. The V gene end was trimmed by 0 bases and the J gene end by 6 bases; junction bases not matched to a gene: 9.

J is TRBJ1-1 and V is TRBV5-6; D is uncertain. Germline CDR1 SGHDT, CDR2 YYEEEE. The ends were cut back, 2 bases at V and 5 bases at J, with 10 bases in the middle. The CDR3 is 13 amino acids. CDR3 coding DNA: TGTGCCAGCAGCTTTAAGAGTAGGACTGAAGCTTTCTTT. Encoded protein: CASSFKSRTEAFF.

V is TRBV5-1 and J is TRBJ1-3; TRBD1 agrees at 7 bases. This CDR3 spans 16 amino acids. Looked up from germline, CDR1 is SGHRS and CDR2 is YFSETQ. With V trimmed by 3 bases and J by 0 bases, 6 bases remained unmatched. This CDR3 reads CASSSGQVHSGNTIYF. For the CDR3, the DNA is TGCGCCAGCAGCTCAGGACAGGTCCACTCTGGAAACACCATATATTTT.

This rearrangement joins TRBV11-1 to TRBJ1-1; D gene uncertain. CDR3 size: 14 residues. Trimming took off 3 bases at V and 3 bases at J, with 11 bases between the two ends. Looked up from germline, CDR1 is SGHAT and CDR2 is FQDESV (reference sequence). CDR3 nucleotides: TGTGCCAGCAGCTTTCCCCGATTGGACACTGAAGCTTTCTTT. Its translation: CASSFPRLDTEAFF.

J is TRBJ2-4 and V is TRBV5-1; 9 bases are shared with TRBD2. V lost 4 bases, J lost 9 bases, and 11 bases stayed unmatched. The CDR3 consists of 15 residues. The germline V gene encodes CDR1 SGHRS and CDR2 YFSETQ. CDR3 DNA sequence: TGCGCCAGCAGCAAGGAGGTGGCGGGGGGGGTCATTCAGTACTTC. Encoded protein: CASSKEVAGGVIQYF.

This clonotype was picked up a small number of times. The chain combines TRBV29-1 with TRBJ2-5; tentative D call: TRBD1 (5 bases). This CDR3 is 10 amino acids long. Germline loops: CDR1 SQVTM, CDR2 ANQGSEA. Trimming took 5 bases from V and 7 from J, leaving 8 bases between them. This CDR3 reads CSVNQGTQYF. In nucleotides, the CDR3 is TGCAGCGTTAATCAGGGGACCCAGTACTTC.

Only a few counts were recorded for this clonotype. The V and J genes are TRBV7-7 and TRBJ2-1; 7 nucleotides match TRBD2. CDR3 size: 17 residues. Germline CDR1 SSHAT, CDR2 FNYEAQ (reference sequence). The ends lost 2 bases at V and 7 bases at J; junction bases unmatched: 14. DNA of the CDR3: TGTGCCAGCAGCTTAACACCTCAAAGCGGGGTTGGGAATGAGCAGTTCTTC. Protein product: CASSLTPQSGVGNEQFF. Full variable domain (rest looked up from reference TRBV7-7 and TRBJ2-1): GAGVSQSPRYKVTKRGQDVTLRCDPISSHATLYWYQQALGQGPEFLTYFNYEAQPDKSGLPSDRFSAERPEGSISTLTIQRTEQRDSAMYRCASSLTPQSGVGNEQFFGPGTRLTVL.

The CDR3: CAIGGRRKITDTQYF. The CDR3 DNA reads TGTGCCATCGGCGGCAGGCGTAAGATCACAGATACGCAGTATTTT. V usage is TRBV10-3 and J usage is TRBJ2-3, with unresolved D. CDR3 size: 15 residues. The ends were cut back, 8 bases at V and 2 bases at J, with 17 bases in the middle. CDR1 and CDR2 (germline): ENHRY, SYGVKD.

This chain joins TRBV27 and TRBJ2-4; D call uncertain. The V gene's germline CDR1 is MNHEY and CDR2 SMNVEV (reference sequence). This CDR3 region has 13 residues. Trimming left V 8 bases short and J 6 bases short, with 14 bases between. CDR3 nucleotide sequence: TGTGCCAGCCAAGGGCCAGGTGGAAACATTCAGTACTTC. Residues: CASQGPGGNIQYF.

A remark on this clonotype: This sequence may be a read error, since a much larger clone differs from it by one base. The chain carries TRBV5-1 and TRBJ2-3; D is uncertain. The CDR3 spans 14 residues. Germline V CDR1 and CDR2: SGHRS, YFSETQ. The CDR3 DNA reads TGCGCCAGCAGCTTGGAAGCTAGGGCAGATACGCAGTTTTTT. Encoded protein: CASSLEARADTQFF. Full variable domain (rest looked up from reference TRBV5-1 and TRBJ2-3): KAGVTQTPRYLIKTRGQQVTLSCSPISGHRSVSWYQQTPGQGLQFLFEYFSETQRNKGNFPGRFSGRQFSNSRSEMNVSTLELGDSALYLCASSLEARADTQFFGPGTRLTVL.

This clonotype was found a few times. The chain joins TRBV5-1 to TRBJ2-5, with D possibly TRBD2 on 5 matching bases. The CDR3 loop spans 16 amino acids. The germline V gene has CDR1 SGHRS and CDR2 YFSETQ. V shed 3 bases and J shed 1 base, with 16 bases lying between them. As DNA, the CDR3 is TGCGCCAGCAGCTCCCATTCACTAGATATCCAAGAGACCCAGTACTTC. Translated, it gives CASSSHSLDIQETQYF.

The chain recombines TRBV6-5 with TRBJ2-7; D remains unclear. Germline CDR1 MNHEY, CDR2 SVGAGI. V gave up 0 bases and J gave up 2 bases, with 17 bases separating them. The CDR3 totals 17 residues. CDR3 residues: CASSYSVGLQSAYEQYF. The CDR3 coding sequence is TGTGCCAGCAGTTACTCTGTGGGTTTACAATCAGCCTACGAGCAGTACTTC.

This clonotype was seen more than once but under ten times. The rearrangement links TRBV14 to TRBJ2-3, with D unclear. Per germline, CDR1 SGHDN and CDR2 FVKESK. Trimming left V 0 bases short and J 2 bases short, with 9 bases between. The CDR3 has 15 residues. CDR3 coding DNA: TGTGCCAGCAGCCAAGATTGGTGGTCCACAGATACGCAGTATTTT. As protein: CASSQDWWSTDTQYF.

J is TRBJ2-7 and V is TRBV29-1; 10 bases fit TRBD1. Germline V gives CDR1 SQVTM, CDR2 ANQGSEA. Germline trimming cut 4 bases from V and 4 bases from J; bases unmatched to any gene: 7. The CDR3 runs 14 residues. The CDR3 sequence is CSVGRQGARYEQYF. CDR3 DNA: TGCAGCGTTGGGAGACAGGGGGCGCGATACGAGCAGTACTTC.

V gene TRBV7-3 combines with J gene TRBJ2-1, with 14 bases aligning to TRBD2. Trimming removed 1 base from V and 8 bases from J; junction bases left unmatched: 4. The CDR3 has 16 amino acids. CDR1 is SGHTA and CDR2 is FQGTGA in the germline V gene. CDR3 bases: TGTGCCAGCAGCTTAAAGGGGACTAGCGGGAGTCATGAGCAGTTCTTC. Encoded protein: CASSLKGTSGSHEQFF.

The chain combines TRBV9 with TRBJ2-1; weak D call: TRBD2 (5 bases). The V end was cut by 1 base, the J end by 1 base, with 15 bases between. The CDR3 loop spans 17 amino acids. From germline, CDR1 is SGDLS and CDR2 YYNGEE. Written as DNA, the CDR3 is TGTGCCAGCAGCGTAAAATTAGTCGCGGGTTCCTACAATGAGCAGTTCTTC. Amino acid sequence: CASSVKLVAGSYNEQFF.

The V gene is TRBV15, the J gene TRBJ2-7; D may match TRBD1 or TRBD2 (7 bases each). Germline V gene data show CDR1 as LNHNV and CDR2 as YYDKDF (reference sequence). V was pared by 0 bases and J by 3 bases, with 18 bases between. There are 17 residues in the CDR3. The CDR3 sequence: CATSRDPQGGGFYEQYF. The CDR3 nucleotides read TGTGCCACCAGCAGAGATCCGCAGGGGGGGGGCTTCTACGAGCAGTACTTC.

This clonotype came up a few times. J is TRBJ2-2 and V is TRBV29-1; 14 positions match TRBD2. V dropped 7 bases and J dropped 3; count of bases not matched to a gene: 4. Per germline, CDR1 SQVTM and CDR2 ANQGSEA. The CDR3 is 15 amino acids. In DNA form, the CDR3 reads TGCAGCGCTGTGGGACTAGCGGGAGACACCGGGGAGCTGTTTTTT. Residues: CSAVGLAGDTGELFF.

This clonotype was seen more than once but under ten times. The gene calls are TRBV15 and TRBJ1-1; D gene uncertain. The CDR3 length is 14 residues. Germline lookup yields CDR1 LNHNV and CDR2 YYDKDF (reference sequence). V was trimmed by 5 bases and J by 1 base, leaving 11 bases between them. CDR3 region: CATSFRFPNTEAFF. The CDR3 DNA reads TGTGCCACCAGCTTCAGGTTCCCGAACACTGAAGCTTTCTTT.

In its sample, this clonotype was seen a few times. The chain carries TRBV5-1 and TRBJ2-5, with a tentative D call TRBD1 (6 bases). The CDR3 has 15 amino acids. With 3 bases removed from V and 1 base from J, the gap between germline ends came to 13 bases. Looked up from germline, CDR1 is SGHRS and CDR2 is YFSETQ. The CDR3 bases are TGCGCCAGCAGCTGGCCCCCCAGGGGCCAAGAGACCCAGTACTTC. It is translated as CASSWPPRGQETQYF. The whole variable domain, filled in from reference TRBV5-1 and TRBJ2-5, reads KAGVTQTPRYLIKTRGQQVTLSCSPISGHRSVSWYQQTPGQGLQFLFEYFSETQRNKGNFPGRFSGRQFSNSRSEMNVSTLELGDSALYLCASSWPPRGQETQYFGPGTRLLVL.

In DNA, the CDR3 is TGTGCCAGCAGCTTAACGTCGGATCCCGGGGGAGCAGATACGCAGTATTTT. It codes for CASSLTSDPGGADTQYF. The chain has TRBV7-3 and TRBJ2-3, with D maybe TRBD2 (6 bases). CDR3 size: 17 residues. V lost 0 bases and J lost 4, with 17 bases in between. CDR1 and CDR2 from the germline V gene are SGHTA and FQGTGA.

This chain links TRBV12-3 or TRBV12-4 with TRBJ2-1, with 9 bases matching TRBD2. The CDR3 consists of 16 residues. Trimming took 6 bases from V and 12 from J; bases not matched to a gene: 18. CDR3 nucleotide sequence: TGTGCCAGCAGCCCCCTGGGACTAGCCCTTCCGGGGGGGCAGTTCTTC. It translates to CASSPLGLALPGGQFF.

The chain employs TRBV4-1 and TRBJ2-1; 7 bases align to TRBD1. J gave up 2 bases and V 3 bases, and 7 bases lay outside the gene matches. The CDR3 contains 16 residues. Germline loops: CDR1 MGHRA, CDR2 YSYEKL. CDR3: CASSHLQGKPYNEQFF. The CDR3 nucleotides are TGCGCCAGCAGCCACTTACAGGGGAAACCCTACAATGAGCAGTTCTTC.